The source of this T cell receptor beta chain is a study of beta chain features in type 1 diabetes. CDR3 size: 18 residues. Germline CDR1 is SGHRS and CDR2 is YFSETQ. The J segment lost 6 bases and the V segment lost 5 bases, leaving 18 bases of the junction unmatched. Of the isolated RNA, all was reverse transcribed, and so the sequenced material was expressed TCRB transcripts. Repertoires were generated with immunoSEQ multiplex PCR, while TCRdb's copy carries only in-frame clones and drops some. The sample carries fewer than 350,000 clones, approximately 8% recorded once. This clone was counted between two and nine times.

The chain links TRBV5-1 to TRBJ2-3, with TRBD2 identical over 10 bases. The specimen sequenced was central memory CD4+ T cells from blood. This sequence originates from a woman between 18 and 29 years old in good health. The CDR3 reads CASRSGPKTSGAGDTQYF. In DNA form, the CDR3 reads TGCGCCAGCAGGAGTGGACCTAAAACTAGCGGGGCCGGGGATACGCAGTATTTT.